These T cell receptor beta chains were read from a single sample in a study of CD8 T cells in ankylosing spondylitis. TCRdb itself ran the 5' RACE reads through MiXCR, one entry per CDR3 protein. This table has about 840,000 distinct CDR3 sequences, 10% to 15% appearing once. The source material was blood, either unsorted or a sorted T cell fraction (not recorded which). All receptors come from a male donor with ankylosing spondylitis. The CDR3 runs from the conserved cysteine through the conserved F or W. A D gene is named only where the DNA matches it firmly. Part of the rows lack a size; the others show once, few, many or a class for expanded clones.

cdr3_length: 15; clone_size: NA; v_call: TRBV6-1; j_call: TRBJ1-1; d_call: NA; cdr3_aa: CASSEGSAGNTEAFF; cdr3_nt: TGTGCCAGCAGTGAAGGGTCAGCCGGGAACACTGAAGCTTTCTTT
cdr3_length: 14; clone_size: NA; v_call: TRBV20-1; j_call: TRBJ2-7; d_call: NA; cdr3_aa: CSARDPGHGYEQYF; cdr3_nt: TGCAGTGCTAGAGATCCGGGGCATGGGTACGAGCAGTACTTC
cdr3_length: 14; clone_size: few; v_call: TRBV20-1; j_call: TRBJ2-1; d_call: NA; cdr3_aa: CSASSGNRNNEQFF; cdr3_nt: TGCAGTGCTAGCTCGGGGAACCGGAATAATGAGCAGTTCTTC
cdr3_length: 13; clone_size: few; v_call: TRBV2; j_call: TRBJ1-5; d_call: TRBD1; cdr3_aa: CASTGQDGQPQHF; cdr3_nt: TGTGCCAGCACCGGACAGGATGGTCAGCCCCAGCATTTT
cdr3_length: 14; clone_size: few; v_call: TRBV7-2; j_call: TRBJ1-2; d_call: TRBD1; cdr3_aa: CASSLRGRPYGYTF; cdr3_nt: TGTGCCAGCAGCTTAAGGGGGCGCCCCTATGGCTACACCTTC
cdr3_length: 14; clone_size: NA; v_call: TRBV18; j_call: TRBJ2-7; d_call: NA; cdr3_aa: CASSGTEYSYEQYF; cdr3_nt: TGTGCCAGCTCGGGTACGGAATACTCCTACGAGCAGTACTTC
cdr3_length: 13; clone_size: NA; v_call: TRBV29-1; j_call: TRBJ1-5; d_call: NA; cdr3_aa: CSVRGGFDQPQHF; cdr3_nt: TGCAGCGTCCGGGGGGGGTTCGATCAGCCCCAGCATTTT
cdr3_length: 12; clone_size: few; v_call: TRBV29-1; j_call: TRBJ1-6; d_call: NA; cdr3_aa: CSVGDFNSPLHF; cdr3_nt: TGCAGCGTTGGTGATTTTAATTCACCCCTCCACTTT
cdr3_length: 15; clone_size: few; v_call: TRBV6-5; j_call: TRBJ1-1; d_call: NA; cdr3_aa: CASSNLDGGNTEAFF; cdr3_nt: TGTGCCAGCAGTAACCTGGACGGGGGGAACACTGAAGCTTTCTTT
cdr3_length: 17; clone_size: NA; v_call: TRBV19; j_call: TRBJ1-1; d_call: NA; cdr3_aa: CASRVQGSGLFKTEAFF; cdr3_nt: TGTGCCAGTAGAGTCCAGGGATCTGGTCTGTTTAAGACTGAAGCTTTCTTT
cdr3_length: 15; clone_size: NA; v_call: TRBV24-1; j_call: TRBJ2-1; d_call: TRBD1; cdr3_aa: CATSVGDSGYNEQFF; cdr3_nt: TGTGCCACCAGTGTTGGGGACAGCGGATACAATGAGCAGTTCTTC